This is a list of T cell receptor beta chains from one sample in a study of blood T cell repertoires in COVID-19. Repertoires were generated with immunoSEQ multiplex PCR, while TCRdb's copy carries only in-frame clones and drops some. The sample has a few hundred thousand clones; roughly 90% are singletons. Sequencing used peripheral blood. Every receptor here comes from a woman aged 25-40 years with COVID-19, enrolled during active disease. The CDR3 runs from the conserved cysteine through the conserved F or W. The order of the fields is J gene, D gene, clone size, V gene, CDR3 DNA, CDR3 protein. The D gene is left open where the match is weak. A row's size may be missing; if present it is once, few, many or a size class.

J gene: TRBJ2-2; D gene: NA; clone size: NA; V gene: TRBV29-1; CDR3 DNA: TGCAGCGTTGTCGGTTACGGGGAGCTGTTTTTT; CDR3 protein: CSVVGYGELFF
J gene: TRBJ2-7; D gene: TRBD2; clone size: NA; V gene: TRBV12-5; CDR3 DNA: TGTGCTAGTGGTTTGGTACGGGGGGGACCCCCCTACGAGCAGTACTTC; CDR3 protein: CASGLVRGGPPYEQYF
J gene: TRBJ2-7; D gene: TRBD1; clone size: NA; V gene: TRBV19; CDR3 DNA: TGTGCCAGTAGTGCCCCCTGGACAGGGGGGGACGAGCAGTACTTC; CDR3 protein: CASSAPWTGGDEQYF
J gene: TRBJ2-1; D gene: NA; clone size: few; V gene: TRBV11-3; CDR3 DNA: TGTGCCAGCAGCTTAGGGGTCCGGGGGAGCTCCTACAATGAGCAGTTCTTC; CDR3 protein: CASSLGVRGSSYNEQFF
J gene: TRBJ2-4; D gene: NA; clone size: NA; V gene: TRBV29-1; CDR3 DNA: TGCAGCGTTGAGGCCGGGAAGGATAGCATTCAGTACTTC; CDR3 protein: CSVEAGKDSIQYF
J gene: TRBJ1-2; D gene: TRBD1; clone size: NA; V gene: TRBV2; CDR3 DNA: TGTGCCAGCCGGCAGACAGGGGTCTATGGCTACACCTTC; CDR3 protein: CASRQTGVYGYTF
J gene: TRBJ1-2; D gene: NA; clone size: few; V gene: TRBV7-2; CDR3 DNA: TGTGCCAGCAGCTTAGGGAGGGATCACTATGGCTACACCTTC; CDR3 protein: CASSLGRDHYGYTF
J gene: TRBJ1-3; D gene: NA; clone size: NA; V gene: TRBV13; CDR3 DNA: TGTGCCAGCAGCTTATTGTATATCTCTGGAAACACCATATATTTT; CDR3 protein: CASSLLYISGNTIYF
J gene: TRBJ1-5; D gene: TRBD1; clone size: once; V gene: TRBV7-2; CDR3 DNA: TGTGCCAGCAGCTTAACGGGACAGGACTATAGCAATCAGCCCCAGCATTTT; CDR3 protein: CASSLTGQDYSNQPQHF
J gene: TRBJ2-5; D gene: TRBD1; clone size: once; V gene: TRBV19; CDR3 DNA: TGTGCCAGTAGTTACACGGGACAGTACCAAGAGACCCAGTACTTC; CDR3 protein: CASSYTGQYQETQYF
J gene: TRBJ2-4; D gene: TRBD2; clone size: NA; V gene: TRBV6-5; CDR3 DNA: TGTGCCAGCAGTCCCGACGGGAGGGCGGACATTCAGTACTTC; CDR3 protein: CASSPDGRADIQYF
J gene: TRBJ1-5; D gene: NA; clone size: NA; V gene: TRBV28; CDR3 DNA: TGTGCCAGCAGTCCAGTTACTACGACCGGAGATCAGCCCCAGCATTTT; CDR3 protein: CASSPVTTTGDQPQHF
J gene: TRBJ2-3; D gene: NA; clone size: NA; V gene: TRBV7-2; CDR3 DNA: TGTGCCAGCAATGGGGCACAGGTCTCCAGTACGCAGTATTTT; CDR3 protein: CASNGAQVSSTQYF
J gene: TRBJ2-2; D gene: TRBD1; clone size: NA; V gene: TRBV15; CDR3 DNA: TGTGCCACCAGCACCAGGGGGCAGGGCACCGGGGAGCTGTTTTTT; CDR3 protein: CATSTRGQGTGELFF
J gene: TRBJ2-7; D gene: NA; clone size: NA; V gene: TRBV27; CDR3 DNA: TGTGCCAGCAGCGTTGTCTCCTACGAGCAGTACTTC; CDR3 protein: CASSVVSYEQYF
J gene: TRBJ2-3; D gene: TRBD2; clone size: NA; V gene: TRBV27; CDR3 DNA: TGTGCCAGCAGTCGGCGGGGGGGCGGACTAGCGGGGCTAACGGGGAAGGATACGCAGTATTTT; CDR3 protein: CASSRRGGGLAGLTGKDTQYF
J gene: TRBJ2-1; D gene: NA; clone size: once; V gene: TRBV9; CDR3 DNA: TGTGCCAGCAGCGCCAGTAGTGGGCATGAGCAGTTCTTC; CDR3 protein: CASSASSGHEQFF
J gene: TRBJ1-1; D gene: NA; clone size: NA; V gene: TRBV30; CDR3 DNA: TGTGCCTGTCAGATGAACACTGAAGCTTTCTTT; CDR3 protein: CACQMNTEAFF
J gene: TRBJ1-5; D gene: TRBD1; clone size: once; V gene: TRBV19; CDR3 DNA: TGTGCCAGTAGTATCAGGGGGAGCAATCAGCCCCAGCATTTT; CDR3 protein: CASSIRGSNQPQHF
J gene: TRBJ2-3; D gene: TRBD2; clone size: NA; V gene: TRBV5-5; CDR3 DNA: TGTGCCAGCAGCTTCGGACTAGCGGGAGCCACAGATACGCAGTATTTT; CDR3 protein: CASSFGLAGATDTQYF
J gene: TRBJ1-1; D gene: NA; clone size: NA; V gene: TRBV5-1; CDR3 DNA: TGCGCCAGCAGCTTGGTTCAGGGGAACACTGAAGCTTTCTTT; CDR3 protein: CASSLVQGNTEAFF
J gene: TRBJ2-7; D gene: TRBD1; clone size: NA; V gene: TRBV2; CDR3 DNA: TGTGCCAGCAGTGTTTCCGGGACAGGGACTCCCGGGGACTTC; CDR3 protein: CASSVSGTGTPGDF
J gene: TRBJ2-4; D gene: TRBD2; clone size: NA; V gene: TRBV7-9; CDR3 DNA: TGTGCCAGCAGCTTAGGCGGGACTACTTCCAAAAACATTCAGTACTTC; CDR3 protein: CASSLGGTTSKNIQYF
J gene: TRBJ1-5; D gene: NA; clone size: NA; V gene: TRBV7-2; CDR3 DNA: TGTGCCAGCAGCTTACTCGGTATCCATCAGCCCCAGCATTTT; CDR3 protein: CASSLLGIHQPQHF
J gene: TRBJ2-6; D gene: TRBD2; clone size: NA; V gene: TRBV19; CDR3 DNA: TGTGCCAGTAGTGTACCTAGCGGGGCTTCTGGGGCCAACGTCCTGACTTTC; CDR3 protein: CASSVPSGASGANVLTF
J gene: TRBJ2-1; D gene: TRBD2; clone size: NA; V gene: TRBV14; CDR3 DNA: TGTGCCAGCAGCCAAGAGTGGAGCGGGGCGCCGTACAATGAGCAGTTCTTC; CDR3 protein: CASSQEWSGAPYNEQFF
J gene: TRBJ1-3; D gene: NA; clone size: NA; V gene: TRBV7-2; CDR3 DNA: TGTGCCAGCAGCTCCCTGGGGGCCTCTGGAAACACCATATATTTT; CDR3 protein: CASSSLGASGNTIYF
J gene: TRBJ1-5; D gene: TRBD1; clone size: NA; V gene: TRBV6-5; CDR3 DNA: TGTGCCAGCAGAATCCCGGGACAGGGAGATCAGCCCCAGCATTTT; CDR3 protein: CASRIPGQGDQPQHF
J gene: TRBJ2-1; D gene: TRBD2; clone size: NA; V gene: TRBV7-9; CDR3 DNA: TGTGCCAGCAGCTCCGGGAGGGGCCAGTTCTTC; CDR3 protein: CASSSGRGQFF
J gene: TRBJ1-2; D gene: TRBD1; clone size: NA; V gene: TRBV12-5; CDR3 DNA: TGTGCTAGTGGACCCACAGGGGGGACCCTCTATGGCTACACCTTC; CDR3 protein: CASGPTGGTLYGYTF
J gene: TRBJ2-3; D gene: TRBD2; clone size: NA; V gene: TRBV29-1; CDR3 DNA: TGCAGCGTTGTGGGACTAGCAACAGATACGCAGTATTTT; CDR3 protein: CSVVGLATDTQYF
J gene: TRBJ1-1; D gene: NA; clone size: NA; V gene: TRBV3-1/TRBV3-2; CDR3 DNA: TGTGCCAGCAGCCAAGTTCCAGGGGCGGCTTTCTTT; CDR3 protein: CASSQVPGAAFF
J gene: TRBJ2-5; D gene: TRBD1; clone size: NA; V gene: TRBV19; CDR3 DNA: TGTGCCAGTAGTATAGGACAGGGGCGGGAGACCCAGTACTTC; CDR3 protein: CASSIGQGRETQYF
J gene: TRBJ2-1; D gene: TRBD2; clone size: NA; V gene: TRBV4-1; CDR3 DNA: TGCGCCAGCAGCCAAGGGATTGGGGCGGGGGTCGTTAATGAGCAGTTCTTC; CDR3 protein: CASSQGIGAGVVNEQFF
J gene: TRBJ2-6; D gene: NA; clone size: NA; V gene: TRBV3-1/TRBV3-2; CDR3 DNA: TGTGCCAGCAGCCCCAGGGCCAACGTCCTGACTTTC; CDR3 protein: CASSPRANVLTF
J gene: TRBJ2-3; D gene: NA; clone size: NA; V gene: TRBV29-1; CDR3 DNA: TGCAGCGGAGGACTGACCACAGATACGCAGTATTTT; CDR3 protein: CSGGLTTDTQYF
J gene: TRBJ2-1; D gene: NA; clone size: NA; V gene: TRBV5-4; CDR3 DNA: TGTGCCAGCAGTTTGACTGGCAATGAGCAGTTCTTC; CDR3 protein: CASSLTGNEQFF
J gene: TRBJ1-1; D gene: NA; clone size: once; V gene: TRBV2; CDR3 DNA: TGTGCCAGCATGAGGGAAATGAACACTGAAGCTTTCTTT; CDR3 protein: CASMREMNTEAFF
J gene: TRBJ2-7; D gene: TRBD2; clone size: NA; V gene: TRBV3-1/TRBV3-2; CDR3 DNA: TGTGCCAGCAGCCAAGATCAGAAGCGGGGGGTCTACGAGCAGTACTTC; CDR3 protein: CASSQDQKRGVYEQYF
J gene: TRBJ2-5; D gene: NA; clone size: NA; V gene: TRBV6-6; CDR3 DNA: TGTGCCAGCAGTCACCAGTCGTTTAGGGGAAAGAGGGAGACCCAGTACTTC; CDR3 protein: CASSHQSFRGKRETQYF
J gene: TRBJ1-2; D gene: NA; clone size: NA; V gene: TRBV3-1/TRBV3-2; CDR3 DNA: TGTGCCAGCAGCCAAGAAGGTGGGGGGGGATATGGCTACACCTTC; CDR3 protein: CASSQEGGGGYGYTF
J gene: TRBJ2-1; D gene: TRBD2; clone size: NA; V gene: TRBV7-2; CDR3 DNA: TGTGCCAGCAGCTTAGGTGGACTAGCGCAGTGGGAGCAGTTCTTC; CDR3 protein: CASSLGGLAQWEQFF
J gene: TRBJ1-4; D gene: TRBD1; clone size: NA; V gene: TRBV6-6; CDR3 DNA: TGTGCCAGCAGTCCCTGGGACAGGGTCTTTGGAGTCGTTGAAAAACTGTTTTTT; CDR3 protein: CASSPWDRVFGVVEKLFF
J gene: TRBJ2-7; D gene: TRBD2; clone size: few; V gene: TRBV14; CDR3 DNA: TGTGCCAGCAGCCAAGAAAGGCGGGGGGTTAGCTACGAGCAGTACTTC; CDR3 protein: CASSQERRGVSYEQYF
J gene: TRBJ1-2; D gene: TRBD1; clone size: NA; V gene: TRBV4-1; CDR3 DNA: TGCGCCAGCAGCCAAGTCACCGCGGGACAGGGGATGGGTGGCTACACCTTC; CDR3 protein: CASSQVTAGQGMGGYTF
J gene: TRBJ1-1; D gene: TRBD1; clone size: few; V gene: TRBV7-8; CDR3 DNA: TGTGCCAGCAGCTTATTGGGACAGGGAAGTTTGACTGAAGCTTTCTTT; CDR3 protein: CASSLLGQGSLTEAFF
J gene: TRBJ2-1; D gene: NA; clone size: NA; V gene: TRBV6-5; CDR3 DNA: TGTGCCAGCAAGAGTAGCGACCACAATGAGCAGTTCTTC; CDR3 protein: CASKSSDHNEQFF
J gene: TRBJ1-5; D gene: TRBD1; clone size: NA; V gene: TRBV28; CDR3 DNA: TGTGCCAGCGGAGGGACAGGGGAGGGCAATCAGCCCCAGCATTTT; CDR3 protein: CASGGTGEGNQPQHF
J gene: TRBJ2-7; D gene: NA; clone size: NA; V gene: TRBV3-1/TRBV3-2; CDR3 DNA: TGTGCCAGCAGCCAAGGGCCCTACGAGCAGTACTTC; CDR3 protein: CASSQGPYEQYF
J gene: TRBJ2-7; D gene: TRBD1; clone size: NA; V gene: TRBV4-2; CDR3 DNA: TGTGCCAGCAGCCAAGGGGTAGGGGGCGTCTCCGGCTACGAGCAGTACTTC; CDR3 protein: CASSQGVGGVSGYEQYF
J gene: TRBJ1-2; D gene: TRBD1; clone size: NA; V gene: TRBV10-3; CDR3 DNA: TGTGCCGCCGGACAGGGTACATTAGTTTATGGCTACACCTTC; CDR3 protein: CAAGQGTLVYGYTF